Below, one TCR beta chain is given with its context. Its specificity is not known. This sample was taken from a study of post-analysis software for immune sequencing data. Study overall: Clinical courses comprised relapsing-remitting, secondary progressive and progressive-relapsing multiple sclerosis.

The authors incorporated unique molecular identifiers into the TCR beta cDNA libraries. TCRdb independently ran MiXCR on the PCR reads; one entry per CDR3 protein. Counted here are roughly 870,000 distinct CDR3 sequences, 53% occurring once; the ten biggest clones make up approximately 4.3%. Study-level results: Controls had lower frequencies than patients of four or five TRBV segments, which included TRBV5-6, TRBV5-1 and TRBV20-1.

This CDR3 contains 17 residues. V trimming: 4 bases; J trimming: 4 bases; junction bases outside the gene matches: 17. Germline assignment: CDR1 SGHRS and CDR2 YFSETQ. The gene calls are TRBV5-1 and TRBJ2-7; 7 bases line up with TRBD2. The origin of this receptor is a girl aged 5 to 17 with multiple sclerosis. The material sequenced was blood. Here the CDR3 reads CASSGGSSGRSNYEQYF. CDR3 coding DNA: TGCGCCAGCAGCGGGGGAAGTAGCGGGCGCTCGAATTACGAGCAGTACTTC.